This is a list of T cell receptor beta chains from one sample in a study of T cells in Graves' hyperthyroidism and ophthalmopathy. TCRdb itself ran the multiplex PCR reads through MiXCR, one entry per CDR3 protein. This sample carries 350,000 to 400,000 distinct CDR3 sequences, approximately 13% of them seen once, and the ten largest clones take about 11%. The specimen sequenced was blood. The receptors here all came from a woman aged 55-69 years with Graves' hyperthyroidism. Both conserved end residues are part of each CDR3. The D gene is left open where the match is weak. Clone size is stated in some rows and not others, as once, few, many or a class when expanded.

V	size	J	D	CDR3	DNA
TRBV5-1	many	TRBJ2-5	TRBD1	CASSRDRSRQETQYF	TGCGCCAGCAGCCGGGACAGGTCCCGCCAAGAGACCCAGTACTTC
TRBV19	NA	TRBJ1-3	NA	CASIADRNTIYF	TGTGCCAGTATCGCCGACCGGAACACCATATATTTT
TRBV6-5	many	TRBJ1-2	TRBD1	CASSYTGTGNYGYTF	TGTGCCAGCAGTTACACCGGGACAGGGAACTATGGCTACACCTTC
TRBV20-1	many	TRBJ1-1	TRBD1	CGGTGGNTEAFF	TGCGGTGGGACAGGGGGGAACACTGAAGCTTTCTTT
TRBV5-1	many	TRBJ1-1	NA	CASSLDRSEAFF	TGCGCCAGCAGCTTGGACAGATCTGAAGCTTTCTTT
TRBV5-4	few	TRBJ2-5	NA	CAAGRELQETQYF	TGTGCCGCGGGAAGGGAGTTACAAGAGACCCAGTACTTC
TRBV6-5	NA	TRBJ1-6	NA	CASSYTVGALASPLHF	TGTGCCAGCAGTTACACGGTAGGCGCGCTGGCGTCACCCCTCCACTTT
TRBV5-1	NA	TRBJ2-7	NA	CASSQYGTVSSYEQYF	TGCGCCAGCAGCCAATACGGGACGGTTAGCTCCTACGAGCAGTACTTC
TRBV28	NA	TRBJ1-4	NA	CATGGPNEKLFF	TGTGCCACTGGGGGACCGAATGAAAAACTGTTTTTT
TRBV24-1	NA	TRBJ2-3	TRBD1	CATSRDRAKDTQYF	TGTGCCACCAGCCGGGACAGGGCAAAAGATACGCAGTATTTT
TRBV5-1	many	TRBJ1-2	TRBD1	CASTRDRDGYTF	TGCGCCAGCACCAGGGACAGGGATGGCTACACCTTC